This record concerns one T cell receptor beta chain sequence. Per the original methods: Reference gene primer amplification gave nucleated cell count estimates. Sequencing was performed with immunoSEQ multiplex PCR; in TCRdb, only in-frame clones are kept and a portion is missing. The D gene and trimming were derived from the DNA, and the V and J assignments and clone size from that table. The data contain about 37,000 clones, roughly 90% of them singletons. This entry belongs to a study of blood T cell repertoires in COVID-19. Trimming removed 4 bases from V and 4 bases from J; junction bases left unmatched: 5. Germline V gene lookup returns CDR1 SGDLS and CDR2 YYNGEE. The CDR3 covers 15 residues.

The sequence was collected from a human donor in a cohort sampled during active COVID-19. V gene TRBV9 combines with J gene TRBJ1-3; TRBD1 aligns across 10 bases. The sequenced sample was peripheral blood. CDR3 DNA sequence: TGTGCCAGCAGCACTTCGGGACAGGGGGGAAACACCATATATTTT. Its translation is CASSTSGQGGNTIYF.